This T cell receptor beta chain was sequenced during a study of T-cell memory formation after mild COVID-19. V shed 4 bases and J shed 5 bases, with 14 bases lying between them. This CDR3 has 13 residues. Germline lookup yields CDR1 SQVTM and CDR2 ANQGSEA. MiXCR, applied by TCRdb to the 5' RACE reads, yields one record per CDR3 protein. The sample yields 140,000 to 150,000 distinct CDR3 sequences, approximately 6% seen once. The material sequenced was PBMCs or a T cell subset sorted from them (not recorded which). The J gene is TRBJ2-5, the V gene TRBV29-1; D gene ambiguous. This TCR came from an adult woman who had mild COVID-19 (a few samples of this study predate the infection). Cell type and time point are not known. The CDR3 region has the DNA TGCAGCGTTGTTGTCAGAATGGCGGAGACCCAGTACTTC. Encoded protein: CSVVVRMAETQYF.